Each of the 5 T cell receptor beta chains below was sequenced from the same sample in a study of blood T cell repertoires in COVID-19. Profiling relied on immunoSEQ multiplex PCR, and the TCRdb table lists in-frame clones only, not all of them. The table records 97,000 or so clones, 82% of them present only once. Input material: peripheral blood. Receptor source: a man between 65 and 79 years old with active or convalescent COVID-19.

The CDR3 coding sequence is TGTGCCAGCAGCTTCGGGGGTTTCACTGAAGCTTTCTTT. Translating it yields CASSFGGFTEAFF. J is TRBJ1-1 and V is TRBV7-6; possibly TRBD1 for D (5 bases). The germline CDR1 and CDR2 sequences are SGHVS and FNYEAQ. V was pared by 3 bases and J by 4 bases, with 9 bases between. The CDR3 extends over 13 amino acids.

V gene TRBV7-2 combines with J gene TRBJ2-7; 13 nucleotides align to TRBD2. This CDR3 is built from 16 residues. Germline CDR1 and CDR2: SGHTA and FQGNSA. The V segment lost 1 base and the J segment 4 bases; nucleotides outside the gene matches: 4. The chain's CDR3 is CASSLGLAGGSYEQYF. As DNA, the CDR3 is TGTGCCAGCAGCTTAGGACTAGCGGGGGGATCGTACGAGCAGTACTTC.

This chain connects TRBV3-1 (or the pseudogene TRBV3-2) to TRBJ2-7; D might be TRBD1 (6 bases). Trimming cost V 2 bases and J 2 bases, with 16 bases left between them. Germline values: CDR1 LGHDT, CDR2 YNNKEL (reference sequence). The length of the CDR3 is 16 residues. The CDR3 loop is CASSQSRTGFTYEQYF. The CDR3 nucleotides are TGTGCCAGCAGCCAATCTCGAACAGGGTTCACCTACGAGCAGTACTTC.

The V call is TRBV2, the J call TRBJ2-7, with a possible D match to TRBD2 (5 bases). This CDR3 comprises 14 residues. Germline V gene lookup returns CDR1 SNHLY and CDR2 FYNNEI. Trimming pared 1 base from V and 4 bases from J, leaving 11 bases between. This CDR3 reads CASSEEEGRYEQYF. CDR3 coding DNA: TGTGCCAGCAGTGAAGAAGAGGGAAGGTACGAGCAGTACTTC.

The chain is built from TRBV10-3 and TRBJ1-4, with D possibly matching TRBD1 (6 bases). Germline V gene lookup returns CDR1 ENHRY and CDR2 SYGVKD. The CDR3 consists of 12 residues. Trimming stripped 4 bases from V and 8 bases from J, with 8 bases between. The CDR3 nucleotides read TGTGCCATCAGTGGAGGGGGAGAAAAACTGTTTTTT. Translation gives CAISGGGEKLFF.